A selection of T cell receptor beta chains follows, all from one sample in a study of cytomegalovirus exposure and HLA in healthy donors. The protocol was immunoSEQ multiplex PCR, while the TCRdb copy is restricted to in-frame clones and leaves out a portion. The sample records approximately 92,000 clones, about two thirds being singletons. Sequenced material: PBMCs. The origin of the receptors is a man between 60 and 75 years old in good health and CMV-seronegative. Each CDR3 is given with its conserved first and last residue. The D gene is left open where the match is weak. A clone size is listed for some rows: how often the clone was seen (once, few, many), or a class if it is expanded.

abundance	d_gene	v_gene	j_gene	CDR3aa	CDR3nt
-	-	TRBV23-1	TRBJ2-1	CASSQSWLAVGSSYNEQFF	TGCGCCAGCAGTCAATCGTGGCTAGCCGTCGGATCCTCCTACAATGAGCAGTTCTTC
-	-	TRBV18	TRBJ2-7	CASSPETLLSWYF	TGTGCCAGCTCACCCGAAACTCTCCTTTCGTGGTACTTC
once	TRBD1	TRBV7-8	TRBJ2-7	CASSLGTWTGEKQYF	TGTGCCAGCAGCTTAGGGACCTGGACAGGGGAGAAGCAGTACTTC
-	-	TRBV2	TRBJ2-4	CASSSTGTQYF	TGTGCCAGCTCCAGTACAGGAACTCAGTACTTC
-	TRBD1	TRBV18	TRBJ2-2	CASSRDRTYTGELFF	TGTGCCAGCTCCCGGGACAGGACTTACACCGGGGAGCTGTTTTTT
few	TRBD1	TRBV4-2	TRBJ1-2	CASSPVRDRLNYGYTF	TGTGCCAGCAGCCCAGTCAGGGACAGGCTTAACTATGGCTACACCTTC
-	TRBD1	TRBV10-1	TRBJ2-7	CASSEGDRGAEQYF	TGCGCCAGCAGTGAGGGAGACAGGGGAGCCGAGCAGTACTTC
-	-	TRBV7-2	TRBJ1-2	CASSLVRDGYTF	TGTGCCAGCAGCTTAGTGAGAGATGGCTACACCTTC
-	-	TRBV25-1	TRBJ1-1	CASSVGSRTEAFF	TGTGCCAGCAGTGTAGGGAGCCGCACTGAAGCTTTCTTT
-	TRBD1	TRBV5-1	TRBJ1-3	CASSRSTGEGNTIYF	TGCGCCAGCAGCAGATCGACAGGGGAGGGGAACACCATATATTTT
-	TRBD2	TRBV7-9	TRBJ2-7	CASSLSTSGGTYEQYF	TGTGCCAGCAGCTTAAGTACTAGCGGGGGAACGTACGAGCAGTACTTC
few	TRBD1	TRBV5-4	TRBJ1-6	CASSVDRGNSPLHF	TGTGCCAGCAGCGTGGACAGGGGAAATTCACCCCTCCACTTT
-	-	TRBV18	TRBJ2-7	CASSAQGSLWEQYF	TGTGCCAGCTCCGCACAGGGCTCTTTGTGGGAGCAGTACTTC
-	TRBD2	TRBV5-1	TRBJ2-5	CASRIGGRAVDTQYF	TGCGCCAGCAGAATAGGCGGGAGGGCAGTGGACACCCAGTACTTC
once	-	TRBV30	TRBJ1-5	CAWSVQGTNQPQHF	TGTGCCTGGAGTGTACAGGGTACCAATCAGCCCCAGCATTTT
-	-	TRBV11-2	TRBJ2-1	CASSLGVGTYNEQFF	TGTGCCAGCAGCTTAGGAGTCGGTACGTACAATGAGCAGTTCTTC
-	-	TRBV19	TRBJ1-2	CASSPGTGPRGGYTF	TGTGCCAGTAGTCCGGGAACCGGGCCCCGGGGTGGCTACACCTTC